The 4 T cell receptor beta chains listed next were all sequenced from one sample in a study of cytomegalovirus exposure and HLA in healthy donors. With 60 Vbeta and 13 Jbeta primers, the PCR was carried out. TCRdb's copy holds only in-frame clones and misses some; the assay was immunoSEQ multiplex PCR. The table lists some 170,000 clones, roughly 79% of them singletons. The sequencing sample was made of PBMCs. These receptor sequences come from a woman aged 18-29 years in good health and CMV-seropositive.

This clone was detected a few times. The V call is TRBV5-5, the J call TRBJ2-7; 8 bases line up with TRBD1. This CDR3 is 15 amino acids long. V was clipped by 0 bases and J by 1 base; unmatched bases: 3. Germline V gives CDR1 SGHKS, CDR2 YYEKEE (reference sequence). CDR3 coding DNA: TGTGCCAGCAGCTTGGGACAGGGGTTTTCCTACGAGCAGTACTTC. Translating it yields CASSLGQGFSYEQYF.

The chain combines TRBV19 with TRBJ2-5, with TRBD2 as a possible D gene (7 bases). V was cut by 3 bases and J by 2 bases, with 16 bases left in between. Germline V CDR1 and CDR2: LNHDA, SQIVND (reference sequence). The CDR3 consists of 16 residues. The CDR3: CASSIPVEGGQETQYF. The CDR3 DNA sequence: TGTGCCAGTAGTATCCCCGTCGAGGGGGGGCAAGAGACCCAGTACTTC.

CDR3: CASSIRDRYNEQFF. The CDR3 DNA sequence: TGTGCCAGCAGCATCCGGGACAGATACAATGAGCAGTTCTTC. The chain is built from TRBV28 and TRBJ2-1, with TRBD1 matching over 7 bases. Germline-derived CDR1 and CDR2 are MDHEN and SYDVKM. Losses at the gene ends were 6 bases for V and 4 bases for J; bases not matched to a gene: 6. This CDR3 comprises 14 residues.

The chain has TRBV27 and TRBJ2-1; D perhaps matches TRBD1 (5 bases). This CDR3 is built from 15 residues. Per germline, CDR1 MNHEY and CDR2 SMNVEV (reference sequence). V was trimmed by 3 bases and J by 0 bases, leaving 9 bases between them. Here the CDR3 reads CASSFGRVSYNEQFF. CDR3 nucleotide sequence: TGTGCCAGCAGTTTCGGCAGGGTCTCCTACAATGAGCAGTTCTTC.